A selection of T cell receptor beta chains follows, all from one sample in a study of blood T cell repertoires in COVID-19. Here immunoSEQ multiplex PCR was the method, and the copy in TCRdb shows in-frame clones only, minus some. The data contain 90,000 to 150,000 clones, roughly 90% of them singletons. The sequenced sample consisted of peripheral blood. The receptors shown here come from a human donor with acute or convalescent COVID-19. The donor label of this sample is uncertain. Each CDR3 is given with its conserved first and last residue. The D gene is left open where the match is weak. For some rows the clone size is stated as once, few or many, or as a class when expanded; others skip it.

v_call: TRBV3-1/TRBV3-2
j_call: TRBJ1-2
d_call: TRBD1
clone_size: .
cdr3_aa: CASSQEQGAIYGYTF
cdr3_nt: TGTGCCAGCAGCCAAGAACAGGGGGCTATCTATGGCTACACCTTC

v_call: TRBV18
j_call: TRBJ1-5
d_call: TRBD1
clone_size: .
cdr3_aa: CASSPPGQGGNQPQHF
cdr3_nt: TGTGCCAGCTCACCCCCCGGACAGGGGGGCAATCAGCCCCAGCATTTT

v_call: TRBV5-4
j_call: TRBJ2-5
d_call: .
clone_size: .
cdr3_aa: CASSFGQFQETQYF
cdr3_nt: TGTGCCAGCAGCTTTGGACAGTTCCAAGAGACCCAGTACTTC

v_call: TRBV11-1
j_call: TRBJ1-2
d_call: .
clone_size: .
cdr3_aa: CASSFVTSGIGYTF
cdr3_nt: TGTGCCAGCAGCTTTGTGACTTCGGGTATCGGCTACACCTTC

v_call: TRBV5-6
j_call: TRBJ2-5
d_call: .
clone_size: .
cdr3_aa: CASSFPGVGETQYF
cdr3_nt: TGTGCCAGCAGCTTTCCAGGGGTAGGGGAGACCCAGTACTTC

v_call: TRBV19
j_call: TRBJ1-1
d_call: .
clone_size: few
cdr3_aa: CASSAQVSGTFF
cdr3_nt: TGTGCCAGTAGTGCGCAGGTTTCGGGGACTTTCTTT

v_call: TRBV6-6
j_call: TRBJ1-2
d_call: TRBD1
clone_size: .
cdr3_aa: CASTPGQGDYGYTF
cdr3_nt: TGTGCCAGCACTCCCGGACAGGGGGACTATGGCTACACCTTC

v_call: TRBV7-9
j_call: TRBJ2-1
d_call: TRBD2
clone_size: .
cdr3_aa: CASSRTRLAGSNEQFF
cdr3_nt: TGTGCCAGCAGCCGAACACGATTAGCGGGGTCGAATGAGCAGTTCTTC

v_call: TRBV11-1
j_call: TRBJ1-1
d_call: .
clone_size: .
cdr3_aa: CASSAGRRGAFF
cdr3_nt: TGTGCCAGCAGCGCCGGCCGCAGGGGAGCTTTCTTT

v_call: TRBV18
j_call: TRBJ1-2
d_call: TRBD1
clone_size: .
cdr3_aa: CASSRGQGGYTF
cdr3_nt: TGTGCCAGCTCACGGGGACAGGGCGGCTACACCTTC

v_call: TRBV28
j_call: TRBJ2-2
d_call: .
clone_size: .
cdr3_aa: CASADRNTGELFF
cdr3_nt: TGTGCCAGCGCCGACAGGAACACCGGGGAGCTGTTTTTT

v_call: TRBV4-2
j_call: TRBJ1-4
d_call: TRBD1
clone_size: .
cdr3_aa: CASSQDSRGQGGKLFF
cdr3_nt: TGTGCCAGCAGCCAAGATAGTCGGGGACAGGGGGGCAAACTGTTTTTT

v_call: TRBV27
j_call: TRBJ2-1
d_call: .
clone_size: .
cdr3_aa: CASSLGSGVRINEQFF
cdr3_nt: TGTGCCAGCAGTTTGGGGTCGGGAGTTCGAATCAATGAGCAGTTCTTC

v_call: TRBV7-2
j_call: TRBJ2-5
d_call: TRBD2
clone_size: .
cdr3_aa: CASSSYSGGFQETQYF
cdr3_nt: TGTGCCAGCAGCTCCTATAGCGGGGGCTTTCAAGAGACCCAGTACTTC

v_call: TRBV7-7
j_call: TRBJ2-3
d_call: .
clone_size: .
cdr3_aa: CASSAAGYSDTQYF
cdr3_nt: TGTGCCAGCAGCGCGGCAGGGTATTCAGATACGCAGTATTTT

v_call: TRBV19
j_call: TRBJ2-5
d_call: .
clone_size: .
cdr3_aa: CASRSGQKETQYF
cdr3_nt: TGTGCCAGTAGATCGGGACAAAAAGAGACCCAGTACTTC

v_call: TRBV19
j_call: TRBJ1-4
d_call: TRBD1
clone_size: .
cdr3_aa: CASSMRGQGASEKLFF
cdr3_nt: TGTGCCAGTAGTATGAGGGGGCAGGGGGCGAGTGAAAAACTGTTTTTT

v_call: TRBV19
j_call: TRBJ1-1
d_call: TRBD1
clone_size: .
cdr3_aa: CASSMLGQGNTEAFF
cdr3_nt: TGTGCCAGTAGTATGCTAGGACAGGGGAACACTGAAGCTTTCTTT

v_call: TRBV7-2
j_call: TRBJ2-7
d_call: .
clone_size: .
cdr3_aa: CASSRVQGGSYEQYF
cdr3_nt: TGTGCCAGCAGCAGAGTTCAGGGAGGAAGCTACGAGCAGTACTTC

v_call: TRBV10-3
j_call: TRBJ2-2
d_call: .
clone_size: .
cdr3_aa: CAISEFNRVNTGELFF
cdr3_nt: TGTGCCATCAGTGAGTTTAACAGAGTAAACACCGGGGAGCTGTTTTTT

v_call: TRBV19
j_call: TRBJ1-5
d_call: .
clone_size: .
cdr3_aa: CASSIAGWRGNQPQHF
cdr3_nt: TGTGCCAGTAGTATAGCTGGATGGCGGGGCAATCAGCCCCAGCATTTT

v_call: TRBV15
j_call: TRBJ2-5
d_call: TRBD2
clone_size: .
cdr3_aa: CATSRDVIAGGEETQYF
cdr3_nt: TGTGCCACCAGCAGAGATGTGATCGCGGGGGGCGAAGAGACCCAGTACTTC

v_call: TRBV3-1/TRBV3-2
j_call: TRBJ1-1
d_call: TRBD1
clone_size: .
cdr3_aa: CASSQGGTAEAFF
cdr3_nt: TGTGCCAGCAGCCAAGGGGGGACAGCTGAAGCTTTCTTT

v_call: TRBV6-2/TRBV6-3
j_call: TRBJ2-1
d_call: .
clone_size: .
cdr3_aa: CASSLEGYNNEQFF
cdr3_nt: TGTGCCAGCAGTTTGGAGGGTTACAACAATGAGCAGTTCTTC

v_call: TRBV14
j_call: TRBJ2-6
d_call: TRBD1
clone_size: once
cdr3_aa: CASSPRQGRSGANVLTF
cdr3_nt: TGTGCCAGCAGCCCAAGACAGGGCCGCTCTGGGGCCAACGTCCTGACTTTC

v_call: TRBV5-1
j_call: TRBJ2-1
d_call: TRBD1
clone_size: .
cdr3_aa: CASSIDRGSYNEQFF
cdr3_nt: TGCGCCAGCAGCATCGACAGGGGATCCTACAATGAGCAGTTCTTC

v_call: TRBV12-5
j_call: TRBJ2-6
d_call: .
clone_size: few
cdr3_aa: CASGLGLAAGANVLTF
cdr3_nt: TGTGCTAGTGGTCTGGGGCTAGCAGCTGGGGCCAACGTCCTGACTTTC

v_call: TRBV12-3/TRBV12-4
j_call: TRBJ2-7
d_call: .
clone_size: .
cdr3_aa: CASSQDRYYEQYF
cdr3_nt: TGTGCCAGCAGCCAGGACAGATACTACGAGCAGTACTTC

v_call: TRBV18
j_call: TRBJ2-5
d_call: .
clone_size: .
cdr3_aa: CASSSQTSQETQYF
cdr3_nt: TGTGCCAGCTCGTCACAGACTAGCCAAGAGACCCAGTACTTC

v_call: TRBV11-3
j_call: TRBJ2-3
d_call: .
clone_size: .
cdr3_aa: CASSSTVGSTDTQYF
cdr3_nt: TGTGCCAGCAGCTCCACAGTAGGAAGCACAGATACGCAGTATTTT

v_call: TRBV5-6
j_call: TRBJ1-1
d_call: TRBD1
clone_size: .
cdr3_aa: CASSLKFVTGVNTEAFF
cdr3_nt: TGTGCCAGCAGCTTAAAGTTTGTGACAGGGGTGAACACTGAAGCTTTCTTT

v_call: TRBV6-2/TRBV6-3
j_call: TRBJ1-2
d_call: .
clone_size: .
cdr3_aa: CASSLGGGYGYTF
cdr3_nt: TGTGCCAGCAGTCTGGGGGGAGGCTATGGCTACACCTTC

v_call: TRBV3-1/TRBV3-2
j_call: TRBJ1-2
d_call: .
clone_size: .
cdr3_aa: CASSQVGGRYGYTF
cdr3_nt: TGTGCCAGCAGCCAAGTTGGTGGGCGTTATGGCTACACCTTC

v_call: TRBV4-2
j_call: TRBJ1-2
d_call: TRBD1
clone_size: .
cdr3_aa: CASSRVGTGEGYTF
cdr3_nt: TGTGCCAGCAGCCGGGTGGGGACAGGGGAAGGCTACACCTTC

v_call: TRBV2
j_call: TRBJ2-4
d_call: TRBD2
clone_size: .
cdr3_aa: CASSEGLAGVFLGIQYF
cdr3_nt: TGTGCCAGCAGTGAGGGACTAGCGGGAGTGTTCCTCGGCATTCAGTACTTC

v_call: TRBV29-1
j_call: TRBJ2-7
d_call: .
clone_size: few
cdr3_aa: CSVVRDYEQYF
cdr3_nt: TGCAGCGTAGTGAGGGATTACGAGCAGTACTTC

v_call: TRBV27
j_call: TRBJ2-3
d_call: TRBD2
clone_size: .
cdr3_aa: CASSSLLVAGGVDTQYF
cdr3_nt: TGTGCCAGCAGTTCCCTTTTGGTAGCGGGGGGGGTAGATACGCAGTATTTT

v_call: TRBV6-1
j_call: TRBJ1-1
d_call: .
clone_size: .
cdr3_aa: CASSERQTEAFF
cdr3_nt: TGTGCCAGCAGTGAACGACAGACTGAAGCTTTCTTT

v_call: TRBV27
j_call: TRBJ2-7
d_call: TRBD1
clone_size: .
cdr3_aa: CASSPRQGNYEQYF
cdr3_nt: TGTGCCAGCAGTCCGCGACAGGGAAACTACGAGCAGTACTTC

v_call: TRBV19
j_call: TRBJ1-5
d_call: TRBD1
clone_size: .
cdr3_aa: CASSINTGEAQHF
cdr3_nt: TGTGCCAGTAGTATAAATACAGGGGAAGCCCAGCATTTT

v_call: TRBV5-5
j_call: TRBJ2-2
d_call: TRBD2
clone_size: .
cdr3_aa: CASSLDGTRNTGELFF
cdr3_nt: TGTGCCAGCAGCTTGGACGGGACTAGGAACACCGGGGAGCTGTTTTTT

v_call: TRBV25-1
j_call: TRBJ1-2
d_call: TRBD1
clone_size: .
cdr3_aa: CASSRQGAFGYTF
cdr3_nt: TGTGCCAGCAGCAGACAGGGGGCGTTTGGCTACACCTTC

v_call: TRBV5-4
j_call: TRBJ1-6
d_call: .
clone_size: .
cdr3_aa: CASSLLDGNSPLHF
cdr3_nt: TGTGCCAGCAGCTTGCTAGATGGTAATTCACCCCTCCACTTT

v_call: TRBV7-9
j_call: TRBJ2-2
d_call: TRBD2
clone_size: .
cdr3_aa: CASSSSKLAGKPAGELFF
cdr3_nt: TGTGCCAGCAGCTCCTCAAAACTAGCGGGAAAACCGGCCGGGGAGCTGTTTTTT

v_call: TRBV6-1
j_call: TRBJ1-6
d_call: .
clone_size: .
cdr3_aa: CASSEIRSPLHF
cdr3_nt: TGTGCCAGCAGTGAAATTCGTTCACCCCTCCACTTT

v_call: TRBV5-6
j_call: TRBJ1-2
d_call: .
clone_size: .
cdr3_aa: CASSPSSLRAGGYTF
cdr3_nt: TGTGCCAGCAGCCCGTCCAGCCTAAGGGCGGGTGGCTACACCTTC

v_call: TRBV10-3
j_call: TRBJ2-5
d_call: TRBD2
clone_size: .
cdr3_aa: CAISESPSGGVSRETQYF
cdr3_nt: TGTGCCATCAGTGAGTCGCCCAGCGGGGGGGTTAGCAGAGAGACCCAGTACTTC

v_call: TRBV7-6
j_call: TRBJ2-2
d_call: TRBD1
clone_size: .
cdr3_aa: CASRGTGGDTGELFF
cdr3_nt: TGTGCCAGCCGAGGGACAGGGGGCGACACCGGGGAGCTGTTTTTT

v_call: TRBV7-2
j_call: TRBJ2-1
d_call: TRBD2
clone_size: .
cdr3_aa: CASSLFGRGGDNEQFF
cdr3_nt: TGTGCCAGCAGCTTATTTGGGCGGGGGGGCGACAATGAGCAGTTCTTC

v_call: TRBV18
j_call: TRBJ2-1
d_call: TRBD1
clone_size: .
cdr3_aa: CASSPIGTANNEQFF
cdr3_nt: TGTGCCAGCTCACCGATAGGGACAGCCAACAATGAGCAGTTCTTC

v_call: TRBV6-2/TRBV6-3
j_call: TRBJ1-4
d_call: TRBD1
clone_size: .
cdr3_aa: CASSKDREKLFF
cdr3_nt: TGTGCCAGCAGTAAGGACAGGGAAAAACTGTTTTTT

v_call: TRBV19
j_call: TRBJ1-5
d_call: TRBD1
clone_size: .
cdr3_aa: CASSGTAQGPQHF
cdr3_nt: TGTGCCAGTAGCGGGACAGCGCAGGGGCCCCAGCATTTT

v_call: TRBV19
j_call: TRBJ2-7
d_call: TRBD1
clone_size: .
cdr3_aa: CASSIKTGYFYEQYF
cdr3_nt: TGTGCCAGTAGTATAAAGACAGGGTATTTCTACGAGCAGTACTTC

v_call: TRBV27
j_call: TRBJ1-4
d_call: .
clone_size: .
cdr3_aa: CASSFIAGAVREKLFF
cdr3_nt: TGTGCCAGCAGTTTTATCGCAGGGGCCGTGCGTGAAAAACTGTTTTTT

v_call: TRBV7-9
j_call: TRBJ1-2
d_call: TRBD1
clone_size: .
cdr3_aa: CASSESGTGGYGYTF
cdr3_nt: TGTGCCAGCAGCGAGTCCGGGACAGGGGGCTATGGCTACACCTTC